Following are 3 T cell receptor beta chains from one sample sequenced in a study of glioma-infiltrating T cells after dendritic cell vaccination. Sequenced by immunoSEQ multiplex PCR; TCRdb stores in-frame clones only, minus some. The repertoire holds about 87,000 clones, roughly 80% seen once, with 6.8% in the top ten. Documented time point: after dendritic cell vaccination, including at tumor progression/relapse. Sequences were derived from blood, sampled after dendritic cell vaccination. The receptor set was obtained from a human donor with glioblastoma.

V is TRBV27 and J is TRBJ1-1; D uncertain. The germline gives CDR1 MNHEY, CDR2 SMNVEV (reference sequence). This CDR3 comprises 15 residues. The V end was cut by 0 bases, the J end by 0 bases, with 8 bases between. CDR3 nucleotide sequence: TGTGCCAGCAGTTTATCGGCGGAAATGAACACTGAAGCTTTCTTT. Residues: CASSLSAEMNTEAFF.

In this sample, this clone turned up a few times. The chain has TRBV4-2 and TRBJ2-2; 7 nucleotides align to TRBD2. The CDR3 length is 16 residues. CDR1 is LGHNA and CDR2 is YNFKEQ in the germline V gene. Unmatched junction bases numbered 6, after V lost 0 bases and J lost 5 bases. Written as DNA, the CDR3 is TGTGCCAGCAGCCAAGATGTCGCGGGGGAGACCGGGGAGCTGTTTTTT. The encoded protein is CASSQDVAGETGELFF.

Written as DNA, the CDR3 is TGCGCCAGCAGCCCACGGGGGATAGAGGATGGCTACACCTTC. It translates to CASSPRGIEDGYTF. The chain has TRBV4-1 and TRBJ1-2, with a possible D match to TRBD1 (5 bases). The CDR3 has 14 residues. Germline V lookup: CDR1 MGHRA, CDR2 YSYEKL. The V gene lost 4 bases and the J gene lost 6 bases, with 15 bases spanning the gap.